This TCR beta chain derives from a study of blood T cell repertoires in COVID-19. Study at large: Sources were T cells, B-cell-depleted T cells, or PBMCs; the material itself was cDNA or gDNA.

Sequencing was performed with immunoSEQ multiplex PCR; in TCRdb, only in-frame clones are kept and a portion is missing. The repertoire has approximately 38,000 clones, about 90% of them found once; the top ten carry around 5.8%. Deletions cut 0 bases from V and 6 bases from J, with 13 bases between. CDR3 length equals 14 residues. Germline V gene data show CDR1 as SGHRS and CDR2 as YFSETQ. This TCR was sampled from a woman older than 75 with acute or convalescent COVID-19. The sequenced material came from peripheral blood. The chain uses TRBV5-1 and TRBJ2-7; D gene ambiguous. Here the CDR3 DNA reads TGCGCCAGCAGCTTGGACTCTCCCGCCTTCGAGCAGTACTTC. As protein: CASSLDSPAFEQYF. The whole variable domain, filled in from reference TRBV5-1 and TRBJ2-7, reads KAGVTQTPRYLIKTRGQQVTLSCSPISGHRSVSWYQQTPGQGLQFLFEYFSETQRNKGNFPGRFSGRQFSNSRSEMNVSTLELGDSALYLCASSLDSPAFEQYFGPGTRLTVT.